The clone carrying this TCR beta chain came up many times. The antigen is not known. Making the bulk TCR libraries relied on previously described methods and listed TCR primers. TCRdb fed the PCR reads into MiXCR, producing one record per CDR3 protein. The table shows just under 650,000 distinct CDR3 sequences, with about 20% occurring only once. The CDR3 has 16 amino acids. V shed 3 bases and J 0 bases; nucleotides not matched to a gene: 7. CDR1 is MDHEN and CDR2 is SYDVKM in the germline V gene. For naive CD8 T cells, sorting used the CD8+CD4-CCR7+CD45RA+ phenotype. These data come from a study of molecular identifiers for immune sequencing clone quantification. Overall study findings and caveats: Spiked TCR RNA from one Jurkat cell reportedly showed up when mixed among one million naive cells. Beyond 20 RNA copies, clones held over 98% of effector molecules, compared with under 1% in naive cells.

The rearrangement uses TRBV28 and TRBJ2-5, with 7 bases matching TRBD1. This receptor was taken from a human donor in good health. Some libraries in this study had Jurkat cell RNA spiked in. Sequenced material: naive CD8+ T cells from blood, with Jurkat cell RNA spiked in. The subset here: FACS-sorted CD8+CD4-CCR7+CD45RA+ naive T cells. This CDR3 reads CASSFRPGTDQETQYF. Written as DNA, the CDR3 is TGTGCCAGCAGTTTCAGACCCGGGACAGACCAAGAGACCCAGTACTTC.